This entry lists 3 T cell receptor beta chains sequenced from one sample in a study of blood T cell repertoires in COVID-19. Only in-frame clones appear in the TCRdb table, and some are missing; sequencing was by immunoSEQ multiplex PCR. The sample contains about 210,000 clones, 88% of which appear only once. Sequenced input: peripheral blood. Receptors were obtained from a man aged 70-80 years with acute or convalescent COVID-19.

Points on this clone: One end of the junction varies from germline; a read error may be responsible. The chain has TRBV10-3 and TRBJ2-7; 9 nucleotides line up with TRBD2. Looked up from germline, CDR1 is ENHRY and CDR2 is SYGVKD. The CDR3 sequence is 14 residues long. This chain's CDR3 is CAISESGLAGPKTF. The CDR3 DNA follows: TGTGCCATCAGTGAGTCGGGGCTAGCGGGGCCAAAGACGTTC.

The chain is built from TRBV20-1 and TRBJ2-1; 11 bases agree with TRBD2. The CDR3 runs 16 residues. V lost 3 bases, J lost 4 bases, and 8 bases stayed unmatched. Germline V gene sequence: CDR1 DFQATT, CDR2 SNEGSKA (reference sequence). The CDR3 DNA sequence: TGCAGTGCTAGTGAAACCGGGACTAGCGGATACAATGAGCAGTTCTTC. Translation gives CSASETGTSGYNEQFF.

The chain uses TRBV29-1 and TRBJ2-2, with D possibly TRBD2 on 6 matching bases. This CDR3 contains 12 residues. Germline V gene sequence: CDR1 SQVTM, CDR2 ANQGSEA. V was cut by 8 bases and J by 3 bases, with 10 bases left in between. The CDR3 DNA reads TGCAGCATGCTAGCGTACACCGGGGAGCTGTTTTTT. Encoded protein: CSMLAYTGELFF.